This TCR beta chain was captured in a study of CD8 T cells in ankylosing spondylitis. TCRdb processed the 5' RACE reads anew with MiXCR; each CDR3 protein has one entry. Among about 130,000 distinct CDR3 sequences listed, around 9.7% were seen once. This CDR3 spans 15 amino acids. V lost 6 bases to trimming and J lost 3 bases; unmatched junction nucleotides: 8. The chain has TRBV12-3 or TRBV12-4 and TRBJ2-7; 10 bases align to TRBD1. Sequencing was done on a sample of blood, either unsorted or a sorted T cell fraction (not recorded which). The source is a male donor with ankylosing spondylitis or in good health (not recorded which). CDR3 in DNA: TGTGCCAGCAGAGAGACAGGGGGCGCATTCTACGAGCAGTACTTC. Encoded protein: CASRETGGAFYEQYF.